The present entry profiles one TCR beta chain with its context. Its antigen is still unknown. Other DNA sequences in the same sample also yield this CDR3. This record comes from a study of shared clonotypes between healthy human individuals. It was CD45RO-negative cells, positively selected for CCR7, that made up naive CD8 cells, with terminally differentiated effector memory CD45RA+ cells excluded. Each donor was a Caucasian adult residing in Nashville, Tennessee. Clones were sequenced by immunoSEQ multiplex PCR, and TCRdb holds only the in-frame ones, with some missing. Here the sample spans roughly 2,000,000 clones, about 95% being singletons. Germline-derived CDR1 and CDR2 are SGHNT and YYREEE (reference sequence). V was cut by 1 base and J by 6 bases, with 4 bases left in between. The CDR3 consists of 12 residues. General study points: Naive subsets typically showed greater estimated richness than memory subsets. Blood was the only sampled material, and tissue repertoires likely differ. Unshared clonotypes carried lower generation probabilities than those common to all four donors.

The TCR sequence derives from a man aged 18 to 30 in good health. The chain links TRBV5-4 to TRBJ2-2; D is undetermined. Sequenced input: naive CD8+ T cells sorted from blood. CDR3 protein: CASSLLPGELFF. The CDR3 DNA sequence: TGTGCCAGCAGCTTGTTACCCGGGGAGCTGTTTTTT.